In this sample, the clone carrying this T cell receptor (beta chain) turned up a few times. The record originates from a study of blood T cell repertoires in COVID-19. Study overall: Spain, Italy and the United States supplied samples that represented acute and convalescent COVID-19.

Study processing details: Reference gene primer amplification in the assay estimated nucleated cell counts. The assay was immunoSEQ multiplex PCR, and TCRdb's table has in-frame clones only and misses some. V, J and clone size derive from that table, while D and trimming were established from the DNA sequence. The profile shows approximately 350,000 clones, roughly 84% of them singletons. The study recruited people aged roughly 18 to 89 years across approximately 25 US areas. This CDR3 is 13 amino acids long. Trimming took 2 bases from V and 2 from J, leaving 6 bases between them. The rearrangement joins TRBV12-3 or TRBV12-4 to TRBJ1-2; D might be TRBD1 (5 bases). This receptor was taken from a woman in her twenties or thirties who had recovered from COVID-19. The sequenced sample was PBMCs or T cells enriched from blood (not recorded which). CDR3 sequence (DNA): TGTGCCAGCAGTTTAAGACAGAACTATGGCTACACCTTC. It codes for CASSLRQNYGYTF.